This T cell receptor beta chain was observed in a study of blood T cell repertoires in COVID-19. Background on the study: Sites across the United States, Italy and Spain contributed samples from acute and convalescent COVID-19. The cDNA or gDNA used as material had been derived from T cells, B-cell-depleted T cells, or PBMCs.

Sequencing was performed with immunoSEQ multiplex PCR; in TCRdb, only in-frame clones are kept and a portion is missing. The sample contains over 150,000 clones, roughly nine tenths of which appear only once. This CDR3 region has 13 residues. CDR1 is SGHRS, CDR2 YFSETQ, per germline. V lost 0 bases to trimming and J lost 8 bases, with 11 bases between them. The chain combines TRBV5-1 with TRBJ1-2; D not certain. Sequenced sample: peripheral blood. This TCR was sampled from a man between 70 and 80 years old with active or convalescent COVID-19. The CDR3 here is CASSLVEGDGYTF. The DNA for the CDR3 is TGCGCCAGCAGCTTGGTTGAGGGCGACGGCTACACCTTC.